The entry that follows covers one T cell receptor (beta chain) sequence. This specimen belongs to a study of blood T cell repertoires in COVID-19. Across the whole study: Spain, Italy and the United States supplied samples that represented acute and convalescent COVID-19. PBMCs, B-cell-depleted T cells, or T cells provided the cDNA or gDNA that made up the material.

Original handling: Amplifying reference gene primers gave estimates of nucleated cell counts. Clones were read by immunoSEQ multiplex PCR, and TCRdb kept only the in-frame ones, dropping some. The DNA was the basis for D and trimming; V, J and clone size are from that table. The data contain roughly 53,000 clones, about nine tenths of them singletons. The CDR3 runs 13 residues. Germline lookup yields CDR1 MNHEY and CDR2 SMNVEV (reference sequence). Trimming left V 5 bases short and J 5 bases short, with 12 bases between. The V call is TRBV27, the J call TRBJ1-1; the D gene is possibly TRBD1 (5 bases). The sequence came from a woman aged 40 to 49 with active COVID-19. The sequenced sample was peripheral blood. In DNA form, the CDR3 reads TGTGCCAGCAGTCCACTTGCAGGGACTGAAGCTTTCTTT. Translating it yields CASSPLAGTEAFF.